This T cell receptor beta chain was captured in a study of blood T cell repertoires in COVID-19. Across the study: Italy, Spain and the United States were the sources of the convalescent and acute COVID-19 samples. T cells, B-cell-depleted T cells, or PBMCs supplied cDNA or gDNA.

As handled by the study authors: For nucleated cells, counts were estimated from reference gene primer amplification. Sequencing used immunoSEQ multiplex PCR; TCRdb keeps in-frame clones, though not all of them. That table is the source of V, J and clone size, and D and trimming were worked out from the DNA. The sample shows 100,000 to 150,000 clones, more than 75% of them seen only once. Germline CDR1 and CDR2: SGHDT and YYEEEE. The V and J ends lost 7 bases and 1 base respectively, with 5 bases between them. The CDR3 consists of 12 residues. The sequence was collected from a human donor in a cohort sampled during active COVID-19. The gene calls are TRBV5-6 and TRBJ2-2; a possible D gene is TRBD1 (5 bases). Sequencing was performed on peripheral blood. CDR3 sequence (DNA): TGTGCCAGCGGACAGAACACCGGGGAGCTGTTTTTT. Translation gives CASGQNTGELFF.